This T cell receptor (beta chain) derives from a study of T-cell reconstitution after alpha-beta-depleted transplantation in children. Unique molecular identifiers were incorporated during preparation of the TCRbeta library. TCRdb re-called the PCR reads with MiXCR, one entry per CDR3 protein. The profile shows a few hundred thousand distinct CDR3 sequences, around 9.7% of them singletons. Per germline, CDR1 WSHSY and CDR2 SAAADI. The CDR3 length is 14 residues. V shed 6 bases and J shed 8 bases, with 20 bases lying between them. V usage is TRBV10-2 and J usage is TRBJ2-7; no definite D call. The receptor was derived from a human donor who donated a stem cell graft to a child with SCID. The specimen comprised PBMCs from the stem cell graft donor, sampled from the stem cell graft. The CDR3 region has the DNA TGCGCCAGCAGCCCGGGCCCTGAAGTGGGCAAGCAGTACTTC. It codes for CASSPGPEVGKQYF.